This passage covers 15 T cell receptor beta chains from one sample sequenced in a study of cytomegalovirus exposure and HLA in healthy donors. The primer mix had 60 Vbeta and 13 Jbeta primers. TCRdb's copy holds only in-frame clones and misses some; the assay was immunoSEQ multiplex PCR. The sample's table shows 150,000 to 200,000 clones. The sequenced sample was PBMCs. These receptors came from a woman aged 18-29 years in good health and CMV-seropositive.

The gene calls are TRBV4-1 and TRBJ1-1, with 10 bases that match TRBD1. The CDR3 totals 16 residues. CDR1 MGHRA and CDR2 YSYEKL come from the germline V gene. With 1 base clipped from V and 4 bases from J, the junction kept 6 bases outside the gene matches. CDR3 in DNA: TGCGCCAGCAGCCAAGGACAGGGGGCCGTTGGCACTGAAGCTTTCTTT. Amino acids: CASSQGQGAVGTEAFF.

Turning to this clone: The sample has other DNA sequences that encode this CDR3 too. V gene TRBV9 combines with J gene TRBJ2-5, with 9 bases fitting TRBD1. V shed 0 bases and J 4 bases; nucleotides not matched to a gene: 4. The CDR3 runs 15 residues. Germline lookup yields CDR1 SGDLS and CDR2 YYNGEE. Here the CDR3 reads CASSVETGGGETQYF. CDR3 bases: TGTGCCAGCAGCGTAGAGACAGGGGGAGGAGAGACCCAGTACTTC.

The chain employs TRBV5-1 and TRBJ2-2; D gene unclear. Germline CDR1 is SGHRS and CDR2 is YFSETQ. This CDR3 has 14 amino acids. Deletions cut 7 bases from V and 4 bases from J, with 14 bases between. The CDR3 loop is CASGLQISTGELFF. In DNA form, the CDR3 reads TGCGCCAGCGGTCTGCAGATAAGCACCGGGGAGCTGTTTTTT.

The CDR3 bases are TGCGCCAGCAGCCTAAGAGGCGGGACAGGGCATGAGCAGTTCTTC. It codes for CASSLRGGTGHEQFF. The chain links TRBV4-3 to TRBJ2-1, with 9 bases matching TRBD1. V lost 4 bases to trimming and J lost 8 bases; unmatched junction nucleotides: 9. Germline V gene lookup returns CDR1 LGHNA and CDR2 YSLEER. The CDR3 sequence is 15 residues long.

The chain is built from TRBV5-6 and TRBJ2-7; a possible D gene is TRBD2 (5 bases). The CDR3 covers 13 residues. Trimming took off 3 bases at V and 2 bases at J, with 9 bases between the two ends. Germline values: CDR1 SGHDT, CDR2 YYEEEE. CDR3 nucleotides: TGTGCCAGCAGCTACAAGGGAGCCTACGAGCAGTACTTC. Protein: CASSYKGAYEQYF. Based on the CDR3 plus reference TRBV5-6 and TRBJ2-7, the full variable domain is DAGVTQSPTHLIKTRGQQVTLRCSPKSGHDTVSWYQQALGQGPQFIFQYYEEEERQRGNFPDRFSGHQFPNYSSELNVNALLLGDSALYLCASSYKGAYEQYFGPGTRLTVT.

The chain combines TRBV10-3 with TRBJ2-5, with D possibly matching TRBD1 (6 bases). The CDR3 totals 16 residues. Per the germline V gene, CDR1 is ENHRY and CDR2 is SYGVKD. V dropped 0 bases and J dropped 3 bases, with 14 bases sitting between them. CDR3 loop: CAISESKGGVEETQYF. The DNA for the CDR3 is TGTGCCATCAGTGAGTCGAAAGGGGGAGTTGAAGAGACCCAGTACTTC.

The rearrangement joins TRBV28 to TRBJ2-1, with TRBD1 identical over 7 bases. V lost 5 bases and J lost 1; bases outside the gene matches: 11. Germline V gene lookup returns CDR1 MDHEN and CDR2 SYDVKM. This CDR3 is built from 17 residues. CDR3 sequence (DNA): TGTGCCAGCAGTAGTTTAGCATGGGGACAGTCCTACAATGAGCAGTTCTTC. It is translated as CASSSLAWGQSYNEQFF.

This chain joins TRBV30 and TRBJ2-5, with 7 bases that match TRBD2. The V gene end was trimmed by 1 base and the J gene end by 2 bases; junction bases not matched to a gene: 7. In germline, CDR1 is GTSNPN, CDR2 SVGIG (reference sequence). The CDR3 loop spans 15 amino acids. This CDR3 reads CAWSGLAAQQETQYF. The DNA of the CDR3 is TGTGCCTGGAGTGGGCTAGCGGCTCAACAAGAGACCCAGTACTTC. Full variable domain (remainder filled in from reference TRBV30 and TRBJ2-5): SQTIHQWPATLVQPVGSPLSLECTVEGTSNPNLYWYRQAAGRGLQLLFYSVGIGQISSEVPQNLSASRPQDRQFILSSKKLLLSDSGFYLCAWSGLAAQQETQYFGPGTRLLVL.

The V and J genes are TRBV4-2 and TRBJ1-3; perhaps TRBD1 as D (5 bases). Germline assignment: CDR1 LGHNA and CDR2 YNFKEQ. The V end was cut by 4 bases, the J end by 4 bases, with 17 bases between. CDR3 length equals 16 residues. CDR3 sequence: CASSPQEALEGNTIYF. The CDR3 region has the DNA TGTGCCAGCAGCCCACAGGAAGCTTTAGAGGGAAACACCATATATTTT.

V is TRBV7-2 and J is TRBJ2-3; possibly TRBD2 for D (5 bases). This CDR3 region has 13 residues. The germline V gene encodes CDR1 SGHTA and CDR2 FQGNSA. Trimming took 3 bases from V and 3 from J, leaving 7 bases between them. This CDR3 is CASSFRGTDTQYF. For the CDR3, the DNA is TGTGCCAGCAGCTTTCGGGGAACAGATACGCAGTATTTT.

The V gene is TRBV7-3, the J gene TRBJ1-5, with D possibly matching TRBD1 (5 bases). This CDR3 is built from 15 residues. V gave up 5 bases and J gave up 5 bases, with 16 bases separating them. Germline V lookup: CDR1 SGHTA, CDR2 FQGTGA. This CDR3 reads CASSLNPGWDQPQHF. Written as DNA, the CDR3 is TGTGCCAGCAGCCTAAATCCAGGGTGGGATCAGCCCCAGCATTTT.

V usage is TRBV29-1 and J usage is TRBJ1-5, with D perhaps TRBD1 (5 bases). The CDR3 is 14 amino acids. In germline, CDR1 is SQVTM, CDR2 ANQGSEA. Trimming took off 5 bases at V and 2 bases at J, with 13 bases between the two ends. The CDR3: CSVMLGGGNQPQHF. CDR3 nucleotides: TGCAGCGTTATGCTGGGGGGTGGCAATCAGCCCCAGCATTTT.

A remark on this clone: Different DNA sequences within this sample yield the same CDR3. This sequence joins TRBV2 and TRBJ2-3; D is unresolved. Deletions cut 6 bases from V and 6 bases from J, with 13 bases between. The CDR3 is 13 residues long. Germline values: CDR1 SNHLY, CDR2 FYNNEI. The CDR3 loop reads CASSVLLADTQYF. The CDR3 bases are TGTGCCAGCAGCGTTCTGCTTGCGGATACGCAGTATTTT.

The V call is TRBV6-1, the J call TRBJ1-1, with TRBD1 as a possible D gene (6 bases). The CDR3 consists of 13 residues. Between the trimmed V and J ends, which lost 2 bases and 4 bases, there was a span of 8 bases. CDR1 and CDR2 from the germline V gene are MNHNS and SASEGT. The DNA for the CDR3 is TGTGCCAGCAGTGAAAGCAGGGGCACTGAAGCTTTCTTT. Protein sequence: CASSESRGTEAFF.

This chain joins TRBV10-3 and TRBJ1-4; 7 bases align to TRBD1. V lost 5 bases, J lost 7 bases, and 13 bases stayed unmatched. Germline assignment: CDR1 ENHRY and CDR2 SYGVKD. CDR3 size: 16 residues. The CDR3 DNA reads TGTGCCATCAGTCCTGACAGGGAAAGGGGCAGTGAAAAACTGTTTTTT. Residues: CAISPDRERGSEKLFF.